These T cell receptor beta chains were read from a single sample in a study of long-term antiretroviral therapy in people with HIV. Only in-frame clones appear in the TCRdb table, and some are missing; sequencing was by immunoSEQ multiplex PCR. The data show over 25,000 clones, approximately 78% seen once. The sample here was unsorted PBMCs, taken 3 years after starting antiretroviral therapy. Source of these receptors: a man aged 35-49 years with HIV. Both conserved end residues are part of each CDR3. The D gene is left open where the match is weak. Some rows mark clone size as missing; the rest say once, few, many or name a class of expanded clone.

d_gene	v_gene	abundance	j_gene	len	CDR3nt	CDR3aa
.	TRBV4-1	.	TRBJ1-1	12	TGCGCCAGCAGCCAAGAGGTTGGGGGACCCCACTTT	CASSQEVGGPHF
.	TRBV7-2	.	TRBJ2-1	16	TGTGCCAGCAGCTTAGCACAGGGAAGTTCCTACAATGAGCAGTTCTTC	CASSLAQGSSYNEQFF
TRBD2	TRBV19	.	TRBJ2-2	13	TGTGCCAGTCGGGAGGCGAACACCGGGGAGCTGTTTTTT	CASREANTGELFF
.	TRBV27	.	TRBJ2-3	17	TGTGCCAGCAGTTTTTCGACTGGTCGGGCCTACACAGATACGCAGTATTTT	CASSFSTGRAYTDTQYF
TRBD2	TRBV4-3	.	TRBJ2-1	16	TGCGCCAGCAGCCAGAGACTAGCGCTTCCCTACAATGAGCAGTTCTTC	CASSQRLALPYNEQFF
.	TRBV19	.	TRBJ2-7	16	TGTGCCAGTAGTCCCCCTGGGAGGGGGAACTCCTACGAGCAGTACTTC	CASSPPGRGNSYEQYF
TRBD2	TRBV7-2	once	TRBJ2-7	17	TGTGCCAGCAGCCCGGGAAGACTAGCGGGAGTTCCCCACGAGCAGTACTTC	CASSPGRLAGVPHEQYF
TRBD2	TRBV14	.	TRBJ2-7	18	TGTGCCAGCAGCCCAAAACCGGGGCTAGCGGGAGGCGCCTACGAGCAGTACTTC	CASSPKPGLAGGAYEQYF
.	TRBV5-4	.	TRBJ2-3	15	TGTGCCAGCAGCGCATTAGCGGAGACCACAGATACGCAGTATTTT	CASSALAETTDTQYF
.	TRBV19	once	TRBJ2-7	13	TGTGCCAGTAGTATTGGGTTCTCCTACGAGCAGTACTTC	CASSIGFSYEQYF
.	TRBV28	.	TRBJ1-6	14	TGTGCCATTTGGTCGGGGGTTAGGAATTCACCCCTCCACTTT	CAIWSGVRNSPLHF
TRBD1	TRBV2	.	TRBJ2-7	14	TGTGCCCAAAGGGACAGTTCAAGTTCCTACGAGCAGTACTTC	CAQRDSSSSYEQYF
.	TRBV7-9	.	TRBJ2-7	13	TGTGCCAGCAGCTCTGGACTGAATTACGAGCAGTACTTC	CASSSGLNYEQYF
TRBD1	TRBV5-1	.	TRBJ1-4	14	TGCGCCAGCAGCTTGGGCAGGGGGCAAGAAAAACTGTTTTTT	CASSLGRGQEKLFF
.	TRBV2	.	TRBJ2-5	14	TGTGCCACCTTACGGACCGCGGGTCAAGAGACCCAGTACTTC	CATLRTAGQETQYF
TRBD1	TRBV19	.	TRBJ2-2	18	TGTGCCAGTAGTATAGAGGCCGGGACAGGGATCAACACCGGGGAGCTGTTTTTT	CASSIEAGTGINTGELFF
.	TRBV7-6	.	TRBJ1-1	12	TGTGCCAGCAGCCCAAGCGGTTCTCAAGCTTTCTTT	CASSPSGSQAFF
TRBD2	TRBV14	.	TRBJ2-1	15	TGTGCCAGCAGCCCTCTAGCGGGGGGGCTGAATGAGCAGTTCTTC	CASSPLAGGLNEQFF
.	TRBV7-9	.	TRBJ1-1	14	TGTGCCAGCAGCTTAGACAGCTCAGGCGCTGAAGCTTTCTTT	CASSLDSSGAEAFF
TRBD2	TRBV11-3	.	TRBJ2-3	15	TGTGCCAGCAGCTCGGGACTAGCTAGCACAGATACGCAGTATTTT	CASSSGLASTDTQYF
.	TRBV4-3	.	TRBJ1-2	14	TGCGCCAGCAGCCAAGAAACGGGGGGGTATGGCTACACCTTC	CASSQETGGYGYTF
TRBD1	TRBV5-4	few	TRBJ2-2	16	TGTGCCAGCAGCACCCAGACAGGGTCGAACACCGGGGAGCTGTTTTTT	CASSTQTGSNTGELFF
.	TRBV7-2	.	TRBJ2-7	13	TGTGCCAGCAGCTCCGGGCCGCTATACGAGCAGTACTTC	CASSSGPLYEQYF
.	TRBV28	.	TRBJ2-3	14	TGTGCCAGCAGTTCCTCCGGCATCACAGATACGCAGTATTTT	CASSSSGITDTQYF
.	TRBV7-2	.	TRBJ2-7	14	TGTGCCAGCAGCTTATACGGGACATACTACGAGCAGTACTTC	CASSLYGTYYEQYF
.	TRBV2	.	TRBJ2-7	12	TGTGCCAGCAGTGAAAGCTCCTACGAGCAGTACTTC	CASSESSYEQYF
TRBD2	TRBV7-9	once	TRBJ2-1	13	TGTGCCAGCAGGTTTAGCGGGAGGGATGAGCAGTTCTTC	CASRFSGRDEQFF
TRBD2	TRBV10-3	.	TRBJ2-3	15	TGTGCCACCATCTCCGGAGCGGGAGGCACAGATACGCAGTATTTT	CATISGAGGTDTQYF
.	TRBV4-1	.	TRBJ2-2	13	TGCGCCAGCAGCCAAGGGTACCCCGGGGAGCTGTTTTTT	CASSQGYPGELFF
.	TRBV9	few	TRBJ2-3	12	TGTGCCAGCAGCTTAAACGCAGATACGCAGTATTTT	CASSLNADTQYF
TRBD1	TRBV5-6	.	TRBJ2-2	19	TGTGCCAGCAGACGCAGCTTTGAATCCAGGACAGGGGAGTCCGGGGAGCTGTTTTTT	CASRRSFESRTGESGELFF
.	TRBV2	.	TRBJ2-1	11	TGTGCCAGCAGGGGGGTCCCGGAGCAGTTCTTC	CASRGVPEQFF
.	TRBV15	.	TRBJ1-4	15	TGTGCCACCAGCAGAGAACAAGGGATGGGAGAAAAACTGTTTTTT	CATSREQGMGEKLFF
.	TRBV18	.	TRBJ2-3	14	TGTGCCAGCTCACCCCCGGCGAAGACGGGTTTAGAGTATTTT	CASSPPAKTGLEYF
.	TRBV11-1	.	TRBJ2-7	13	TGTGCCAGCAGCTTAGATCGGGACTACGAGCAGTACTTC	CASSLDRDYEQYF
.	TRBV6-4	.	TRBJ2-1	12	TGTGCCAGCAGTGATAGGGGCATTGAGCAGTTCTTC	CASSDRGIEQFF
.	TRBV19	.	TRBJ1-5	14	TGTGCCAGTTCATGGGGGGGCGCGAGACAGCCCCAGCATTTT	CASSWGGARQPQHF
.	TRBV18	.	TRBJ2-7	14	TGTGCCAGCTCACCCGCGGGGGCGCCGGACGAGCAGTACTTC	CASSPAGAPDEQYF
.	TRBV29-1	once	TRBJ1-2	11	TGCAGCGCCGCCGGGGATGGCGGCTACACCTTC	CSAAGDGGYTF
.	TRBV7-2	few	TRBJ2-3	15	TGTGCCAGCAGCTTATCAGAGACTAGGAGTTTAACGCAGTATTTT	CASSLSETRSLTQYF
TRBD1	TRBV9	.	TRBJ1-1	15	TGTGCCAGCAGCGGGACAGGACGCTTGAACACTGAAGCTTTCTTT	CASSGTGRLNTEAFF
TRBD1	TRBV9	few	TRBJ2-7	16	TGTGCCAGCAGCGAGGACGACGCGGACAGGGAGGTAGAGCAGTACTTC	CASSEDDADREVEQYF
TRBD1	TRBV7-9	.	TRBJ2-5	16	TGTGCCAGCAGCTTACAGGGGGCTCCCGGAGGAGAGACCCAGTACTTC	CASSLQGAPGGETQYF
.	TRBV11-3	.	TRBJ2-5	14	TGTGCCAGCAGCTTAGATGGAGCGCGGCAGACCCAGTACTTC	CASSLDGARQTQYF
.	TRBV19	.	TRBJ2-7	13	TGTGCCAGTAGTATACCGGGGGCCTCGGAGCAGTACTTC	CASSIPGASEQYF
TRBD2	TRBV4-2	.	TRBJ2-7	16	TGTGCCAGCAGCCAAGATAGGGCTAGCGGAGCATACGAGCAGTACTTC	CASSQDRASGAYEQYF